The rows below give T cell receptor beta chains drawn from one sample of a study of blood T cells in healthy people across ages. Each CDR3 protein is one row after TCRdb ran MiXCR on the 5' RACE reads. Among 1.5 million or so distinct CDR3 sequences listed, approximately 40% were seen once. Sequenced: blood. The receptors shown here come from a woman aged 18-29 years in good health. Each CDR3 is given with its conserved first and last residue. The order of the fields is J gene, clone size, D gene, V gene, CDR3 protein, CDR3 DNA. A D gene is named only where the DNA matches it firmly. Part of the rows lack a size; the others show once, few, many or a class for expanded clones.

j_call: TRBJ1-2
clone_size: many
d_call: TRBD1
v_call: TRBV15
cdr3_aa: CATSRGQSNLYGYTF
cdr3_nt: TGTGCCACCAGCAGGGGACAGAGTAACCTCTATGGCTACACCTTC

j_call: TRBJ1-2
clone_size: many
d_call: TRBD1
v_call: TRBV6-1
cdr3_aa: CASSEGTGGYYGYTF
cdr3_nt: TGTGCCAGCAGTGAAGGGACAGGGGGCTACTATGGCTACACCTTC

j_call: TRBJ2-5
clone_size: few
d_call: -
v_call: TRBV3-1
cdr3_aa: CASRSTGETQYF
cdr3_nt: TGTGCCAGCAGATCTACCGGAGAGACCCAGTACTTC

j_call: TRBJ2-3
clone_size: few
d_call: -
v_call: TRBV10-2
cdr3_aa: CASGRDTDTQYF
cdr3_nt: TGCGCCAGCGGGCGCGACACAGATACGCAGTATTTT

j_call: TRBJ1-1
clone_size: few
d_call: -
v_call: TRBV20-1
cdr3_aa: CSAKRVDRHMNTEAFF
cdr3_nt: TGCAGTGCCAAAAGGGTTGACAGACACATGAACACTGAAGCTTTCTTT

j_call: TRBJ2-1
clone_size: -
d_call: TRBD2
v_call: TRBV10-3
cdr3_aa: CAISDPRLALYNEQFF
cdr3_nt: TGTGCCATCAGTGACCCGAGACTAGCGCTATACAATGAGCAGTTCTTC

j_call: TRBJ2-7
clone_size: few
d_call: -
v_call: TRBV5-6
cdr3_aa: CASSLAQGSPQTEQYF
cdr3_nt: TGTGCCAGCAGCTTGGCCCAGGGGTCTCCTCAGACCGAGCAGTACTTC

j_call: TRBJ2-5
clone_size: -
d_call: -
v_call: TRBV21-1
cdr3_aa: CASQRWTQYF
cdr3_nt: TGTGCCAGCCAAAGGTGGACCCAGTACTTC

j_call: TRBJ2-7
clone_size: few
d_call: -
v_call: TRBV7-2
cdr3_aa: CASSLVRENEQYF
cdr3_nt: TGTGCCAGCAGCTTAGTCAGGGAGAACGAGCAGTACTTC

j_call: TRBJ1-2
clone_size: few
d_call: -
v_call: TRBV5-1
cdr3_aa: CASSLSPEVGYTF
cdr3_nt: TGCGCCAGCAGCTTGAGTCCTGAGGTTGGCTACACCTTC

j_call: TRBJ2-1
clone_size: -
d_call: -
v_call: TRBV4-1
cdr3_aa: CASGQDPGPSGSNEQFF
cdr3_nt: TGCGCCAGCGGCCAAGACCCGGGACCCTCAGGGTCCAATGAGCAGTTCTTC

j_call: TRBJ2-5
clone_size: -
d_call: TRBD2
v_call: TRBV4-1
cdr3_aa: CASSQLLAGGALETQYF
cdr3_nt: TGCGCCAGCAGCCAGCTACTAGCGGGGGGTGCCCTAGAGACCCAGTACTTC

j_call: TRBJ2-1
clone_size: few
d_call: -
v_call: TRBV27
cdr3_aa: CASSQDGVGEQFF
cdr3_nt: TGTGCCAGCAGTCAAGACGGGGTAGGTGAGCAGTTCTTC

j_call: TRBJ2-2
clone_size: -
d_call: TRBD1
v_call: TRBV27
cdr3_aa: CASGQGGRGGELFF
cdr3_nt: TGTGCCAGCGGACAGGGTGGTAGGGGCGGGGAGCTGTTTTTT

j_call: TRBJ1-4
clone_size: -
d_call: TRBD1
v_call: TRBV9
cdr3_aa: CASSGPGQANEKLFF
cdr3_nt: TGTGCCAGCAGCGGCCCGGGACAGGCGAATGAAAAACTGTTTTTT

j_call: TRBJ2-1
clone_size: few
d_call: -
v_call: TRBV18
cdr3_aa: CASALLTPEQFF
cdr3_nt: TGTGCCAGCGCTCTTTTAACCCCAGAGCAGTTCTTC

j_call: TRBJ2-7
clone_size: -
d_call: -
v_call: TRBV28
cdr3_aa: CASRLLGGAYEQYF
cdr3_nt: TGTGCCAGCAGATTACTTGGAGGGGCCTACGAGCAGTACTTC

j_call: TRBJ1-1
clone_size: -
d_call: -
v_call: TRBV20-1
cdr3_aa: CSPGPPSGTEAFF
cdr3_nt: TGTTCGCCAGGGCCCCCAAGTGGGACTGAAGCTTTCTTT

j_call: TRBJ2-1
clone_size: -
d_call: TRBD1
v_call: TRBV12-3/TRBV12-4
cdr3_aa: CASSLTGQGYNEQFF
cdr3_nt: TGTGCCAGCAGTTTAACGGGACAGGGGTACAATGAGCAGTTCTTC

j_call: TRBJ2-7
clone_size: -
d_call: TRBD2
v_call: TRBV4-2
cdr3_aa: CASSQRLAGGYEQYF
cdr3_nt: TGTGCCAGCAGCCAACGACTAGCGGGAGGGTACGAGCAGTACTTC

j_call: TRBJ2-1
clone_size: -
d_call: -
v_call: TRBV5-4
cdr3_aa: CASSLGHSSTGQFVGRAWRQFF
cdr3_nt: TGTGCCAGCAGCTTAGGTCATTCGAGCACAGGGCAGTTCGTTGGGAGGGCATGGAGGCAGTTCTTC

j_call: TRBJ1-1
clone_size: -
d_call: -
v_call: TRBV12-3/TRBV12-4
cdr3_aa: CASTARWFGEAFF
cdr3_nt: TGTGCCAGCACCGCACGCTGGTTTGGTGAAGCTTTCTTT

j_call: TRBJ2-5
clone_size: many
d_call: -
v_call: TRBV12-3/TRBV12-4
cdr3_aa: CASSLGLGQETQYF
cdr3_nt: TGTGCCAGCAGTTTAGGCCTAGGCCAAGAGACCCAGTACTTC

j_call: TRBJ2-3
clone_size: -
d_call: TRBD2
v_call: TRBV24-1
cdr3_aa: CATSDPFGEGDTQYF
cdr3_nt: TGTGCCACCAGTGACCCTTTCGGGGAGGGAGATACGCAGTATTTT

j_call: TRBJ2-5
clone_size: -
d_call: TRBD2
v_call: TRBV7-9
cdr3_aa: CASSSSSGFGYNEQYF
cdr3_nt: TGTGCCAGCAGCTCCTCTAGCGGGTTCGGGTACAATGAGCAGTACTTC

j_call: TRBJ2-1
clone_size: -
d_call: -
v_call: TRBV6-4
cdr3_aa: CASSGIGLNEQFF
cdr3_nt: TGTGCCAGCAGTGGAATAGGGCTCAATGAGCAGTTCTTC

j_call: TRBJ2-7
clone_size: -
d_call: -
v_call: TRBV18
cdr3_aa: CASCRDTFSYEQYF
cdr3_nt: TGTGCCAGCTGTAGGGACACCTTCTCCTACGAGCAGTACTTC

j_call: TRBJ2-7
clone_size: -
d_call: -
v_call: TRBV12-5
cdr3_aa: CASGIGLLNEQYF
cdr3_nt: TGTGCTAGTGGAATTGGGCTCCTCAACGAGCAGTACTTC

j_call: TRBJ1-5
clone_size: -
d_call: -
v_call: TRBV27
cdr3_aa: CASSSGILRNQPQHF
cdr3_nt: TGTGCCAGCAGTTCCGGGATTCTAAGGAATCAGCCCCAGCATTTT

j_call: TRBJ2-1
clone_size: few
d_call: TRBD2
v_call: TRBV6-2/TRBV6-3
cdr3_aa: CASSPPSGGRNEQFF
cdr3_nt: TGTGCCAGCAGCCCTCCTAGCGGGGGACGAAATGAGCAGTTCTTC

j_call: TRBJ2-1
clone_size: once
d_call: TRBD2
v_call: TRBV20-1
cdr3_aa: CGASFLAGGFGNEQFF
cdr3_nt: TGCGGTGCTAGTTTTCTAGCGGGGGGGTTTGGAAATGAGCAGTTCTTC

j_call: TRBJ2-1
clone_size: -
d_call: TRBD1
v_call: TRBV27
cdr3_aa: CASSPGQGRTDNEQFF
cdr3_nt: TGTGCCAGCAGTCCTGGACAGGGGAGGACAGACAATGAGCAGTTCTTC

j_call: TRBJ2-3
clone_size: -
d_call: TRBD2
v_call: TRBV13
cdr3_aa: CASSSPLAGDTQYF
cdr3_nt: TGTGCCAGCAGCTCCCCCCTAGCGGGTGATACGCAGTATTTT

j_call: TRBJ2-1
clone_size: -
d_call: TRBD2
v_call: TRBV14
cdr3_aa: CASSLQAGNNEQFF
cdr3_nt: TGTGCCAGCAGCCTCCAAGCGGGGAACAATGAGCAGTTCTTC

j_call: TRBJ2-1
clone_size: -
d_call: TRBD2
v_call: TRBV2
cdr3_aa: CASSEETSGYNEQFF
cdr3_nt: TGTGCCAGCAGTGAAGAGACTAGCGGGTACAATGAGCAGTTCTTC

j_call: TRBJ2-1
clone_size: -
d_call: TRBD2
v_call: TRBV14
cdr3_aa: CASSQDLGLAGGMEQFF
cdr3_nt: TGTGCCAGCAGCCAAGATTTGGGACTAGCGGGAGGCATGGAGCAGTTCTTC

j_call: TRBJ2-1
clone_size: -
d_call: TRBD2
v_call: TRBV29-1
cdr3_aa: CSTGLAGGQETQFF
cdr3_nt: TGCAGCACCGGACTAGCGGGAGGACAAGAGACCCAGTTCTTC

j_call: TRBJ2-1
clone_size: few
d_call: -
v_call: TRBV7-3
cdr3_aa: CASSLRGTLIVNEQFF
cdr3_nt: TGTGCCAGCAGCTTAAGGGGGACACTTATTGTAAATGAGCAGTTCTTC

j_call: TRBJ2-7
clone_size: few
d_call: -
v_call: TRBV28
cdr3_aa: CASTKAAGAYSYEQYF
cdr3_nt: TGTGCCAGCACCAAGGCGGCAGGCGCCTACTCCTACGAGCAGTACTTC

j_call: TRBJ2-4
clone_size: few
d_call: -
v_call: TRBV4-1
cdr3_aa: CASSHAGEIGAKNIQYF
cdr3_nt: TGCGCCAGCAGCCACGCAGGGGAAATAGGAGCCAAAAACATTCAGTACTTC

j_call: TRBJ1-6
clone_size: -
d_call: -
v_call: TRBV21-1
cdr3_aa: CASSWGTGTGDPNSPLHF
cdr3_nt: -

j_call: TRBJ2-5
clone_size: -
d_call: TRBD1
v_call: TRBV4-2
cdr3_aa: CASSQEQGAYETQYF
cdr3_nt: TGTGCCAGCAGCCAAGAGCAGGGGGCTTACGAGACCCAGTACTTC

j_call: TRBJ1-2
clone_size: -
d_call: -
v_call: TRBV5-5
cdr3_aa: CASSGVWDHYGYTF
cdr3_nt: TGTGCCAGCAGCGGAGTGTGGGACCACTATGGCTACACCTTC

j_call: TRBJ2-1
clone_size: -
d_call: -
v_call: TRBV11-2
cdr3_aa: CASSLGTATMWAKNEQFF
cdr3_nt: TGTGCCAGCAGCTTAGGGACAGCCACTATGTGGGCGAAGAATGAGCAGTTCTTC

j_call: TRBJ2-5
clone_size: -
d_call: -
v_call: TRBV4-1
cdr3_aa: CASSLNVGSQETQYF
cdr3_nt: TGCGCCAGCAGCCTTAACGTAGGGAGCCAAGAGACCCAGTACTTC

j_call: TRBJ2-3
clone_size: -
d_call: TRBD2
v_call: TRBV5-1
cdr3_aa: CASSSGTSSDTQYF
cdr3_nt: TGCGCCAGCAGCTCCGGGACTAGTTCAGATACGCAGTATTTT

j_call: TRBJ2-2
clone_size: -
d_call: -
v_call: TRBV29-1
cdr3_aa: CSVPGGQRDTGELFF
cdr3_nt: TGCAGCGTTCCCGGAGGACAAAGAGACACCGGGGAGCTGTTTTTT

j_call: TRBJ2-3
clone_size: few
d_call: -
v_call: TRBV7-8
cdr3_aa: CASSLRRMARTDTQYF
cdr3_nt: TGTGCCAGCAGCTTGAGGCGGATGGCCCGCACAGATACGCAGTATTTT

j_call: TRBJ2-1
clone_size: few
d_call: -
v_call: TRBV20-1
cdr3_aa: CSAHPGRLLSPYNEQFF
cdr3_nt: TGCAGTGCCCACCCAGGTCGCCTGCTTTCTCCCTACAATGAGCAGTTCTTC

j_call: TRBJ2-7
clone_size: -
d_call: -
v_call: TRBV11-2
cdr3_aa: CASSLPHVAPHIPVEQYF
cdr3_nt: TGTGCCAGCAGCCTTCCCCACGTTGCCCCCCATATCCCGGTGGAGCAGTACTTC

j_call: TRBJ1-1
clone_size: -
d_call: TRBD1
v_call: TRBV27
cdr3_aa: CASNSPYRGRNTEAFF
cdr3_nt: TGTGCCAGCAATTCCCCCTACAGGGGGCGTAACACTGAAGCTTTCTTT

j_call: TRBJ2-1
clone_size: -
d_call: -
v_call: TRBV12-1
cdr3_aa: CASDSGRRNEQFF
cdr3_nt: TGTGCCAGCGATAGTGGGAGAAGGAATGAGCAGTTCTTC

j_call: TRBJ2-3
clone_size: few
d_call: TRBD2
v_call: TRBV13
cdr3_aa: CASRISGLAGGPDTQYF
cdr3_nt: TGTGCCAGCAGGATCTCGGGACTAGCGGGGGGGCCAGATACGCAGTATTTT

j_call: TRBJ2-7
clone_size: -
d_call: -
v_call: TRBV10-2
cdr3_aa: CASSGPGLTSYEQYF
cdr3_nt: TGCGCCAGCAGTGGCCCGGGACTTACCTCCTACGAGCAGTACTTC

j_call: TRBJ2-5
clone_size: -
d_call: TRBD2
v_call: TRBV27
cdr3_aa: CASRPAGGPQETQYF
cdr3_nt: TGTGCCAGCAGACCCGCGGGGGGTCCCCAAGAGACCCAGTACTTC

j_call: TRBJ2-7
clone_size: -
d_call: -
v_call: TRBV20-1
cdr3_aa: CSATEVLRGTGYEQYF
cdr3_nt: TGCAGTGCTACGGAAGTACTGAGGGGTACGGGTTACGAGCAGTACTTC

j_call: TRBJ2-1
clone_size: few
d_call: TRBD2
v_call: TRBV6-5
cdr3_aa: CASSYLPLASNEQFF
cdr3_nt: TGTGCCAGCAGTTACCTCCCACTAGCGTCCAATGAGCAGTTCTTC

j_call: TRBJ2-1
clone_size: many
d_call: -
v_call: TRBV5-1
cdr3_aa: CASSLESNEQFF
cdr3_nt: TGCGCCAGCAGCTTGGAGAGTAATGAGCAGTTCTTC

j_call: TRBJ2-3
clone_size: -
d_call: TRBD2
v_call: TRBV11-2
cdr3_aa: CASSILMAGGPGDTQYF
cdr3_nt: TGTGCCAGCAGCATACTTATGGCGGGGGGGCCAGGAGATACGCAGTATTTT

j_call: TRBJ2-1
clone_size: -
d_call: TRBD2
v_call: TRBV20-1
cdr3_aa: CSAFSGGSLGEQFF
cdr3_nt: TGCAGTGCTTTTAGCGGGGGTTCCTTGGGTGAGCAGTTCTTC